A single sample gave rise to the 6 T cell receptor beta chains below, sequenced in a study of cytomegalovirus exposure and HLA in healthy donors. PCR involved 60 Vbeta and 13 Jbeta primers. Assay used: immunoSEQ multiplex PCR; TCRdb lists only in-frame clones, some missing. The sample lists roughly 150,000 clones; 70% to 80% were seen once. The sample taken for sequencing was PBMCs. Every receptor here comes from a woman in her thirties or forties in good health and CMV-seronegative.

The chain uses TRBV19 and TRBJ2-7; 9 bases fit TRBD1. CDR3 length: 14 amino acids. Germline CDR1 and CDR2: LNHDA and SQIVND (reference sequence). After removal of 6 bases from V and 7 bases from J, the junction contained 10 bases not matched to a gene. Here the CDR3 reads CASRPGTGSLEQYF. The CDR3 DNA is TGTGCCAGTAGACCCGGGACAGGGTCTCTTGAGCAGTACTTC.

This clone was counted a few times. V usage is TRBV5-1 and J usage is TRBJ2-3; D might be TRBD2 (6 bases). CDR1 and CDR2 (germline): SGHRS, YFSETQ. The CDR3 consists of 15 residues. V was trimmed by 1 base and J by 5 bases, leaving 14 bases between them. CDR3 bases: TGCGCCAGCAGCTTGCGCGGGGAAAGAGGAGATACGCAGTATTTT. This translates into CASSLRGERGDTQYF.

The genes are TRBV5-6 and TRBJ1-5; perhaps TRBD1 as D (5 bases). Trimming removed 1 base from V and 1 base from J, with 9 bases in between. The length of the CDR3 is 15 residues. The germline CDR1 and CDR2 sequences are SGHDT and YYEEEE. DNA for the CDR3: TGTGCCAGCAGCTTGCGGGGGTTAAGCAATCAGCCCCAGCATTTT. This encodes CASSLRGLSNQPQHF.

The chain uses TRBV6-5 and TRBJ1-1; weak D call: TRBD1 (5 bases). The CDR3 length is 10 residues. From germline, CDR1 is MNHEY and CDR2 SVGAGI. The V gene lost 8 bases and the J gene lost 5 bases, with 6 bases spanning the gap. CDR3 sequence: CASGGTEAFF. The CDR3 region has the DNA TGTGCCAGCGGGGGGACTGAAGCTTTCTTT.

V is TRBV11-3 and J is TRBJ2-4; 8 nucleotides align to TRBD1. The germline V gene encodes CDR1 SGHNT and CDR2 YENEEA. The CDR3 has 17 residues. The trim removed 1 base at V and 6 bases at J, leaving 11 bases unmatched. The CDR3 reads CASSLGRADRDRNIQYF. DNA of the CDR3: TGTGCCAGCAGCTTAGGGAGGGCGGACAGGGACCGAAACATTCAGTACTTC.

This sequence joins TRBV5-1 and TRBJ2-2, with a tentative D call TRBD1 (6 bases). Trimming stripped 4 bases from V and 2 bases from J, with 12 bases between. The germline gives CDR1 SGHRS, CDR2 YFSETQ. CDR3 length: 15 residues. Here the CDR3 reads CASSHGQTNTGELFF. The CDR3 DNA is TGCGCCAGCAGCCACGGACAGACTAACACCGGGGAGCTGTTTTTT.